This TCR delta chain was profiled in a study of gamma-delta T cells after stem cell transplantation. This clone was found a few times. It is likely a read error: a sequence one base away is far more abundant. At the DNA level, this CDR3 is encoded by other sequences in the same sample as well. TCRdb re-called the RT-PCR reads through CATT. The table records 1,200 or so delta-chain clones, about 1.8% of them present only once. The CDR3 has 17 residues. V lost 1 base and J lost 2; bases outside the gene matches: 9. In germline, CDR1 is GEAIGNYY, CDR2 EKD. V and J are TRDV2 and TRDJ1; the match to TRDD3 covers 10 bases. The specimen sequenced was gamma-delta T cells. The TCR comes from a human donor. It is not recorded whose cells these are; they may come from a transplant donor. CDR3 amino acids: CACDTLGDPAYTDKLIF. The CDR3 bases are TGTGCCTGTGACACACTGGGGGATCCAGCGTATACCGATAAACTCATCTTT.